The present entry profiles one T cell receptor beta chain with its context. This receptor's antigen is unknown. There are no base qualities to consult, and no much larger clone falls within one base. The sample's time point label, decoded: baseline before first vaccination. Vaccinee samples were obtained from the UK trials COV001 and COV002, which included a single-blind randomized controlled phase 2/3 trial of AZD1222 (ChAdOx1 nCoV-19) in healthy adults. For TCRbeta chain sequencing, PBMC samples were collected from trial participants at day 0 and at day 28 after the second dose. The CDR3 regions of human TCRbeta chains were subjected to immunosequencing. The paper's data handling went like this. Repertoire TCRs were checked for matches against a reference library of SARS-CoV-2-specific TCRs that had been generated using the MIRA antigen-specificity platform. Breadth meant the fraction of unique TCRs that were SARS-CoV-2-associated, whereas depth meant the fraction of total T cells that were SARS-CoV-2-associated. Using the MIRA data, every spike-specific TCR was mapped to the spike region that the TCR reacted to and assigned to either a CD4 or a CD8 class. Log10-transformed breadth and depth values were compared by one-way ANOVA with Sidak's multiple comparisons tests. Sourced from immuneACCESS, this table was stored by TCRdb with only in-frame sequences that have V and J called. A share of the clones is absent; for the studies checked, an unresolved V gene accounts for under half, and the remainder has no known explanation. V, J and clone size are those of that table, while D and trimming were read from the DNA. In all, the sample holds roughly 150,000 clones, and about nine tenths of those were seen once. The top ten clones comprise around 5.5% of the sample.

The junction shows trimming of 3 bases on V and 6 bases on J, and the gene matches do not reach 6 bases of it. For CDR1 and CDR2, the germline V gene lists SGDLS and YYNGEE. CDR3 length: 13 amino acids, cysteine to phenylalanine. CDR3 DNA only is kept here, 39 bases in frame from base 1. This sample stems from a study of T cell responses to AZD1222 COVID-19 vaccine (dated by TCRdb to the early 2020s). Study-wide context: AZD1222 recipients whose second dose came at about 4 weeks and those whose second dose came at about 12 weeks were combined into one group, since spike-specific TCR depth and breadth did not differ between the two schedules. Enrollment into the trials was organized by age into subgroups of 18-55, 56-69 and 70-plus years, and those subgroups contained roughly 150, 30 and 60 TCR-sequenced participants, respectively. TCR sequencing was performed for about 250 trial participants, of whom 200 to 210 were given two doses of AZD1222 and some 26 were given two doses of MenACWY control vaccine. Overall study results and their limits: No day 14 peak-response samples were available, so repertoires were characterized only after the peak T cell response. Reportedly, close to half of the unique spike-specific TCRs recognized epitopes lying outside the regions that are mutated in the B.1.351 and B.1.1.7 variants. Most participants were white British and females outnumbered males, and the authors suggested that clonal diversity may have been underestimated. The whole spike protein was spanned by vaccine-associated CD4 TCRs, and dominant responses were seen in regions 160-218 and 743-854. Conclusions about previously exposed vaccinees were limited because only six AZD1222 recipients were SARS-CoV-2 seropositive at baseline. The 56-69-year group was small, and its depth increase did not reach significance, likely because of low power. Spike-specific TCR breadth and depth rose significantly after two AZD1222 doses compared with day 0 and with MenACWY recipients.

Sequencing used peripheral blood, obtained on day 0 of AZD1222 vaccination. This clonotype originated in an adult in good health. In this chain, TRBV9 is recombined with TRBJ2-7; 7 middle bases align to TRBD2. Here the CDR3 is given as CASSARDYGEQYF. Here is the DNA: TGTGCCAGCAGCGCCCGGGACTACGGCGAGCAGTACTTC. Outside the CDR3, residues come from the reference TRBV9 and TRBJ2-7 proteins, so the full variable domain is: DSGVTQTPKHLITATGQRVTLRCSPRSGDLSVYWYQQSLDQGLQFLIQYYNGEERAKGNILERFSAQQFPDLHSELNLSSLELGDSALYFCASSARDYGEQYFGPGTRLTVT.